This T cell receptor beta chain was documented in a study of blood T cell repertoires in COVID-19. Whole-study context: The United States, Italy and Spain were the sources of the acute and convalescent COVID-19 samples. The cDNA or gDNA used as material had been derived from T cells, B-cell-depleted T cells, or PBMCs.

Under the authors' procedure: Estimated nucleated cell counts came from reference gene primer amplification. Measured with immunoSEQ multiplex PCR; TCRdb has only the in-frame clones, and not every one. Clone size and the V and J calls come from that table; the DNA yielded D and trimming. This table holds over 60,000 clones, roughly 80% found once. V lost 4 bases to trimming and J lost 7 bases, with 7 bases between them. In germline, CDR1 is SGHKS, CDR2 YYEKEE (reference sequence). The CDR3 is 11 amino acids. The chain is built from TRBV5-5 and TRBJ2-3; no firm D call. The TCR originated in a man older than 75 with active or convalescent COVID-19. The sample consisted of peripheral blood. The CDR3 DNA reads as TGTGCCAGCAGCCCCTCCTATACGCAGTATTTT. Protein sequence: CASSPSYTQYF.